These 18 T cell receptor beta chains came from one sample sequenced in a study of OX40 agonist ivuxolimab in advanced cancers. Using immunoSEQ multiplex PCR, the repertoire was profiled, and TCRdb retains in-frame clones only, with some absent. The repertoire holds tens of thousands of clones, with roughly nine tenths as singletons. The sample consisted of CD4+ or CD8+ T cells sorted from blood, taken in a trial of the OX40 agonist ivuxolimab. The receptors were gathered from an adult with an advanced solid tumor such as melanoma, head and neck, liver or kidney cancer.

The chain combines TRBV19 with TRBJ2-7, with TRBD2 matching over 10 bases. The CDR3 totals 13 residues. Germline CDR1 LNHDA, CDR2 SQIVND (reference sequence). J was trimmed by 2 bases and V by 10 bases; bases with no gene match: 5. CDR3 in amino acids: CATSAGGAYEQYF. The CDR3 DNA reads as TGTGCCACCTCAGCGGGAGGGGCCTACGAGCAGTACTTC.

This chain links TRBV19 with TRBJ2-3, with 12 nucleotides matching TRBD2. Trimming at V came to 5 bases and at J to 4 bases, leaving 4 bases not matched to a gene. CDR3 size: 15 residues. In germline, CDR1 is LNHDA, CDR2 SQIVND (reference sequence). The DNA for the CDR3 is TGTGCCAGTAGTCTAGCGGGAGGGCCCTCAGATACGCAGTATTTT. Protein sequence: CASSLAGGPSDTQYF.

This CDR3 is CAIGDLRGISTDTQYF. DNA of the CDR3: TGTGCCATCGGGGATTTACGTGGGATCAGCACAGATACGCAGTATTTT. The chain combines TRBV10-3 with TRBJ2-3; D is uncertain. CDR3 length: 16 residues. Germline CDR1 ENHRY, CDR2 SYGVKD. The germline V and J ends were trimmed by 8 bases and 0 bases, with 18 bases remaining between them.

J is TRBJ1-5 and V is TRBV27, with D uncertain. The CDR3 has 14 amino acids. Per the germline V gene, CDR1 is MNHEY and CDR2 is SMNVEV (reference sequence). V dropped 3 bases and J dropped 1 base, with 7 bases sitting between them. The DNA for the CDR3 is TGTGCCAGCAGTTTGGTGGGGAGCAATCAGCCCCAGCATTTT. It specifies CASSLVGSNQPQHF.

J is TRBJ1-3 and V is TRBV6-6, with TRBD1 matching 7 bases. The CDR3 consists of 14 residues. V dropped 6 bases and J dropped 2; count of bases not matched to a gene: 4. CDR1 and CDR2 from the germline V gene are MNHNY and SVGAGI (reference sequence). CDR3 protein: CASSPTGAGNTIYF. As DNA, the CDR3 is TGTGCCAGCAGCCCTACAGGGGCTGGAAACACCATATATTTT.

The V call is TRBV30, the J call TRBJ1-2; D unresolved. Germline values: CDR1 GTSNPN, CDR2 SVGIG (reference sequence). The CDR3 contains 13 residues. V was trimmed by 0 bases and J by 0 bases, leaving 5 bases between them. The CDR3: CAWSVLANYGYTF. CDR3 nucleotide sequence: TGTGCCTGGAGTGTACTAGCTAACTATGGCTACACCTTC.

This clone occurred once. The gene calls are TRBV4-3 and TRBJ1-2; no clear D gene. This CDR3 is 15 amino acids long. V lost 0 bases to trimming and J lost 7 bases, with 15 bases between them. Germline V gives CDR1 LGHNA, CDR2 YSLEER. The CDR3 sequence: CASSQDYGTGFGYTF. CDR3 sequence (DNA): TGCGCCAGCAGCCAAGATTACGGAACGGGGTTTGGCTACACCTTC.

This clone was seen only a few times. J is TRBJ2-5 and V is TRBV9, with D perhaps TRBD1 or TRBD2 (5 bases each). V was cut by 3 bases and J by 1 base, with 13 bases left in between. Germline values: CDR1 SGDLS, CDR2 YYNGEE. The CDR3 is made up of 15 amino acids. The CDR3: CASSAAGTVQETQYF. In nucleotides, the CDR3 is TGTGCCAGCAGCGCCGCCGGGACGGTCCAAGAGACCCAGTACTTC.

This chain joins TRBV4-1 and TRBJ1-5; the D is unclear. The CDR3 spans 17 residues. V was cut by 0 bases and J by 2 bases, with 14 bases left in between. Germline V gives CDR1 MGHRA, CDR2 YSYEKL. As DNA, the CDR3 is TGCGCCAGCAGCCAAGATTCTTCGGGTTACGGCAATCAGCCCCAGCATTTT. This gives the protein CASSQDSSGYGNQPQHF.

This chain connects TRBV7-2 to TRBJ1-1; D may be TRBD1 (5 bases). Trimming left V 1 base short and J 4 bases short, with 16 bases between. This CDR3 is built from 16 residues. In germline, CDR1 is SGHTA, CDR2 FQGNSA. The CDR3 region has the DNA TGTGCCAGCAGCTTAGGAATGGGGTTCCAGGGCACTGAAGCTTTCTTT. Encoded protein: CASSLGMGFQGTEAFF.

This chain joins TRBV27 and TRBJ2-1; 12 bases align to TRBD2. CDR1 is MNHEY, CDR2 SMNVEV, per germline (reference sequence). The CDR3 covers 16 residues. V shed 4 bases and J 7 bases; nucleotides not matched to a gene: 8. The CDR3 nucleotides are TGTGCCAGCAGTTGGGGTCTAGCGGGAGGGCCGAATGAGCAGTTCTTC. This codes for CASSWGLAGGPNEQFF.

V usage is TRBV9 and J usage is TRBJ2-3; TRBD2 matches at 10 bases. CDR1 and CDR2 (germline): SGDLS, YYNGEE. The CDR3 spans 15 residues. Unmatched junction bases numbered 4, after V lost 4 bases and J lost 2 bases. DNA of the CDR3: TGTGCCAGCAGCCTCAGCGGGGGGGACACAGATACGCAGTATTTT. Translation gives CASSLSGGDTDTQYF.

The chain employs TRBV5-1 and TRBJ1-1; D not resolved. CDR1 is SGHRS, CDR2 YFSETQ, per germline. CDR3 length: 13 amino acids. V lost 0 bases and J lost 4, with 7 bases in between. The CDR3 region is CASSLAGPTEAFF. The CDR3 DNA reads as TGCGCCAGCAGCTTGGCCGGGCCCACTGAAGCTTTCTTT.

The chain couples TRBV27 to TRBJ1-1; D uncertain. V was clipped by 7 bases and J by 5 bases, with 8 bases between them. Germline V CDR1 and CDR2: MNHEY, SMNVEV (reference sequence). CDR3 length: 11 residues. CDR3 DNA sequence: TGTGCCAGCACTAGAGGTACTGAAGCTTTCTTT. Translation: CASTRGTEAFF.

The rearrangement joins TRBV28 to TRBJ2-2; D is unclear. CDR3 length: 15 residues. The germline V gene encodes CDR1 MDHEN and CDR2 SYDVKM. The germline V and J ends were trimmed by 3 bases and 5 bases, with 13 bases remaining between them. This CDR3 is CASSFLFGETGELFF. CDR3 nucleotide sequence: TGTGCCAGCAGTTTTCTTTTTGGGGAAACCGGGGAGCTGTTTTTT.

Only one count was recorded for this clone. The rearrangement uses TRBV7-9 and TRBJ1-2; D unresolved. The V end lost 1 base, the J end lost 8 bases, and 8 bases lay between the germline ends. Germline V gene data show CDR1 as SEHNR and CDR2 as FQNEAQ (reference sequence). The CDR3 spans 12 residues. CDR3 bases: TGTGCCAGCAGCTTAGGCATTTGGGGCTACACCTTC. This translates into CASSLGIWGYTF.

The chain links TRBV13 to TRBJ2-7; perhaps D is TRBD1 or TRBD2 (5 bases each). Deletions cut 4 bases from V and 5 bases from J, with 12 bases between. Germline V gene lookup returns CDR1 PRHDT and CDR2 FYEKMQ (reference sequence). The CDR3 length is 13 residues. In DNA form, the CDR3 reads TGTGCCAGCAGCTCGAGGGACCAAAACGAGCAGTACTTC. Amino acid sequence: CASSSRDQNEQYF.

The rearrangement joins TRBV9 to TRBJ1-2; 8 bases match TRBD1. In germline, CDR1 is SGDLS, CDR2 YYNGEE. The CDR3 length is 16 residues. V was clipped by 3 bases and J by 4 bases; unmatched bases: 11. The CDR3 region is CASSAMDREALYGYTF. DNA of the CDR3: TGTGCCAGCAGCGCAATGGACAGGGAAGCGCTCTATGGCTACACCTTC.